One sample yielded the 17 T cell receptor beta chains listed below, sequenced in a study of regulatory T cells in long-lasting Graves disease. Time point here: newly diagnosed GD, antithyroid drugs for less than 3 months. Making the TCR library involved RNA that had been extracted from PBMCs. Building of the TCR beta libraries involved iRepertoire HTBI primers and Arm-PCR of CDR3 regions. Via MiXCR, TCRdb re-called the multiplex PCR reads, giving one row per CDR3 protein. The table has some 220,000 distinct CDR3 sequences, roughly 19% seen once. These data were also filed under a second study, of T cells in Graves' hyperthyroidism and ophthalmopathy.

Source: peripheral blood mononuclear cells (PBMCs), taken at new diagnosis, from a patient treated with antithyroid drugs. These receptors were collected from a woman under 40 with Graves disease.

This clonotype was counted ten times or more. J is TRBJ1-4 and V is TRBV30, with 7 bases identical to TRBD1. This CDR3 contains 13 residues. Losses at the gene ends were 5 bases for V and 8 bases for J; bases not matched to a gene: 8. Germline V gene lookup returns CDR1 GTSNPN and CDR2 SVGIG (reference sequence). The CDR3 protein is CAWQKGAREKLFF. The CDR3 region has the DNA TGTGCCTGGCAAAAGGGGGCTCGGGAAAAACTGTTTTTT.

There are many counts of this clonotype. The chain combines TRBV5-1 with TRBJ1-1; D remains unclear. Germline V CDR1 and CDR2: SGHRS, YFSETQ. V was cut by 2 bases and J by 3 bases, with 8 bases left in between. The CDR3 runs 13 residues. The CDR3 is CASSFQADTEAFF. DNA of the CDR3: TGCGCCAGCAGCTTCCAAGCGGACACTGAAGCTTTCTTT.

This clonotype was seen many times. The chain recombines TRBV5-8 with TRBJ2-1; 8 nucleotides align to TRBD1. This CDR3 contains 16 residues. V lost 0 bases, J lost 2 bases, and 4 bases stayed unmatched. Germline V CDR1 and CDR2: SGHTS, YDEGEE. CDR3 in amino acids: CASSLGTGLTYNEQFF. The CDR3 DNA reads TGTGCCAGCAGCTTGGGGACAGGGTTGACCTACAATGAGCAGTTCTTC.

In DNA, the CDR3 is TGTGCTAGTGGTTTGCCCGACAGGGGGCCCGAGCAGTACTTC. Amino acids: CASGLPDRGPEQYF. J is TRBJ2-7 and V is TRBV12-5; TRBD1 matches 10 bases. CDR1 is LGHNT and CDR2 is FRNRAP in the germline V gene. The CDR3 totals 14 residues. V shed 2 bases, J shed 6 bases, and the junction held 4 bases outside the gene matches.

This clonotype was seen at least ten times. The chain carries TRBV5-1 and TRBJ2-7; D gene uncertain. Germline-derived CDR1 and CDR2 are SGHRS and YFSETQ. Trimming shortened V by 4 bases and J by 2 bases, and 13 bases separated the two germline ends. The CDR3 runs 14 residues. Here the CDR3 reads CASSTSQIAYEQYF. In DNA form, the CDR3 reads TGCGCCAGCAGCACCTCACAAATAGCCTACGAGCAGTACTTC.

The chain employs TRBV13 and TRBJ1-2; D not certain. The CDR3 is 16 amino acids. Trimming took 2 bases from V and 5 from J, leaving 18 bases between them. Germline CDR1 and CDR2: PRHDT and FYEKMQ (reference sequence). CDR3 amino acids: CASSLFPAAGLYGYTF. For the CDR3, the DNA is TGTGCCAGCAGCTTATTCCCGGCAGCAGGTCTATATGGCTACACCTTC.

This clonotype has at least ten counts. At one end the junction does not follow the germline gene, possibly because of a read error. The gene calls are TRBV20-1 and TRBJ1-1, with D possibly being TRBD1 (6 bases). The CDR3 spans 16 residues. Germline assignment: CDR1 DFQATT and CDR2 SNEGSKA (reference sequence). The CDR3 here is CSARDIGGRGNTEALF. The CDR3 coding sequence is TGCAGTGCTAGAGATATAGGGGGAAGGGGGAACACTGAAGCTCTCTTT.

This clonotype was counted between two and nine times. The rearrangement uses TRBV19 and TRBJ1-3, with 9 bases lining up with TRBD1. Germline values: CDR1 LNHDA, CDR2 SQIVND (reference sequence). The CDR3 is 18 residues long. Trimming took 5 bases from V and 0 from J; bases not matched to a gene: 11. The CDR3 protein is CASSSYFYRGLSGNTIYF. For the CDR3, the DNA is TGTGCCAGTAGTTCCTATTTCTACAGGGGGCTCTCTGGAAACACCATATATTTT.

This clonotype came up many times. The genes are TRBV29-1 and TRBJ2-7; D tentatively reads TRBD1 or TRBD2 (5 bases each). This CDR3 contains 14 residues. V was pared by 6 bases and J by 5 bases, with 20 bases between. From germline, CDR1 is SQVTM and CDR2 ANQGSEA. CDR3 amino acids: CSVPAAGKRNEQYF. The DNA for the CDR3 is TGCAGCGTCCCAGCGGCAGGGAAAAGGAACGAGCAGTACTTC.

This clonotype showed up many times. The chain uses TRBV19 and TRBJ2-7; the D is unclear. Trimming took off 2 bases at V and 5 bases at J, with 13 bases between the two ends. CDR1 and CDR2 from the germline V gene are LNHDA and SQIVND (reference sequence). CDR3 length: 14 amino acids. The CDR3 here is CASSIRVRSDEQYF. The CDR3 DNA follows: TGTGCCAGTAGTATACGGGTACGGTCGGACGAGCAGTACTTC.

In its sample, this clonotype was seen many times. The genes are TRBV7-2 and TRBJ2-3, with D possibly TRBD1 on 5 matching bases. The CDR3 has 17 residues. Germline lookup yields CDR1 SGHTA and CDR2 FQGNSA. V was trimmed by 0 bases and J by 0 bases, leaving 13 bases between them. The CDR3 DNA is TGTGCCAGCAGCTTAGCGGGGCAGGGTAGGAGCACAGATACGCAGTATTTT. Translated, it gives CASSLAGQGRSTDTQYF.

This clonotype was counted at least ten times. The chain links TRBV28 to TRBJ1-1; weak D call: TRBD1 (6 bases). Germline CDR1 is MDHEN and CDR2 is SYDVKM. Deletions cut 1 base from V and 2 bases from J, with 11 bases between. The CDR3 loop spans 15 amino acids. The CDR3, as DNA: TGTGCCAGCAGTTTATCGGGGGGCGGAAACACTGAAGCTTTCTTT. It yields the protein CASSLSGGGNTEAFF.

The chain joins TRBV9 to TRBJ1-5; D is unclear. Deletions cut 3 bases from V and 1 base from J, with 5 bases between. Germline loops: CDR1 SGDLS, CDR2 YYNGEE. The CDR3 is 13 residues long. The CDR3 protein is CASSASSNQPQHF. The CDR3 DNA reads as TGTGCCAGCAGCGCGTCCAGCAATCAGCCCCAGCATTTT.

The table lists this clonotype with many counts. CDR3 bases: TGTGCCAGTAGCGTATCTTTAATCTCTGGGGCCAACGTCCTGACTTTC. This codes for CASSVSLISGANVLTF. This rearrangement joins TRBV19 to TRBJ2-6, with D hard to call. Trimming stripped 6 bases from V and 0 bases from J, with 12 bases between. Germline V CDR1 and CDR2: LNHDA, SQIVND (reference sequence). The CDR3 totals 16 residues. The full variable domain, its missing parts supplied by reference TRBV19 and TRBJ2-6, is DGGITQSPKYLFRKEGQNVTLSCEQNLNHDAMYWYRQDPGQGLRLIYYSQIVNDFQKGDIAEGYSVSREKKESFPLTVTSAQKNPTAFYLCASSVSLISGANVLTFGAGSRLTVL.

To note about this clonotype: It is likely a read error, because the conserved phenylalanine at the end of the CDR3 is missing. V is TRBV7-3 and J is TRBJ2-1; D possibly corresponds to TRBD1 (5 bases). Per the germline V gene, CDR1 is SGHTA and CDR2 is FQGTGA. The CDR3 totals 11 residues. V was trimmed by 8 bases and J by 9 bases, leaving 11 bases between them. The CDR3 DNA reads as TGTGCCAGCTCGTCCCAGGGTGAGCAGTTCCTC. It translates to CASSSQGEQFL.

The chain has TRBV19 and TRBJ2-2; perhaps TRBD2 as D (6 bases). Per germline, CDR1 LNHDA and CDR2 SQIVND (reference sequence). The CDR3 spans 15 residues. Trimming pared 2 bases from V and 5 bases from J, leaving 12 bases between. The CDR3 coding sequence is TGTGCCAGTAGTATACGGACGGGGGTTACCGGGGAGCTGTTTTTT. This codes for CASSIRTGVTGELFF.

This clonotype was detected ten times or more. The rearrangement uses TRBV9 and TRBJ1-1, with no clear D. The length of the CDR3 is 13 residues. Per the germline V gene, CDR1 is SGDLS and CDR2 is YYNGEE. The V and J ends lost 4 bases and 2 bases respectively, with 9 bases between them. The CDR3 spells CASSSHHNTEAFF. DNA for the CDR3: TGTGCCAGCAGCTCCCACCATAACACTGAAGCTTTCTTT.